A selection of T cell receptor beta chains follows, all from one sample in a study of long-term antiretroviral therapy in people with HIV. This table comes from immunoSEQ multiplex PCR, and its TCRdb copy is limited to in-frame clones, with some not included. The sample lists 20,000 to 30,000 clones, roughly four fifths occurring once. The specimen comprised unsorted PBMCs, sampled 4.4 years after starting antiretroviral therapy. These receptors originate from a man aged 30 to 45 with HIV. Each CDR3 is given with its conserved first and last residue. A D gene is named only where the DNA matches it firmly. A row's size may be missing; if present it is once, few, many or a size class.

J gene: TRBJ2-1
D gene: NA
V gene: TRBV19
clone size: NA
CDR3 DNA: TGTGCCAGTAGCCCGGGCTCCTACAATGAGCAGTTCTTC
CDR3 protein: CASSPGSYNEQFF

J gene: TRBJ1-2
D gene: TRBD1
V gene: TRBV15
clone size: NA
CDR3 DNA: TGTGCCACCAGCAAACCGGGACAGACTATTTATGGCTACACCTTC
CDR3 protein: CATSKPGQTIYGYTF

J gene: TRBJ2-3
D gene: NA
V gene: TRBV19
clone size: NA
CDR3 DNA: TGTGCCAGTAGTATAGTGCCTAGGGAGATCACAGATACGCAGTATTTT
CDR3 protein: CASSIVPREITDTQYF

J gene: TRBJ1-4
D gene: NA
V gene: TRBV19
clone size: NA
CDR3 DNA: TGTGCCAGTAGTGAGGGGGTGTATGATGAAAAACTGTTTTTT
CDR3 protein: CASSEGVYDEKLFF

J gene: TRBJ2-4
D gene: TRBD1
V gene: TRBV7-9
clone size: NA
CDR3 DNA: TGTGCCAGCAGCTTAGTAGGGACAGAAAACCGTAACATTCAGTACTTC
CDR3 protein: CASSLVGTENRNIQYF

J gene: TRBJ2-1
D gene: TRBD1
V gene: TRBV19
clone size: NA
CDR3 DNA: TGTGCCAGTAGTATGGACAGGTTCGATGAGCAGTTCTTC
CDR3 protein: CASSMDRFDEQFF

J gene: TRBJ1-2
D gene: TRBD1
V gene: TRBV5-8
clone size: NA
CDR3 DNA: TGTGCCAGCAGCGGTCCGGGACAGCTTGGCTACACCTTC
CDR3 protein: CASSGPGQLGYTF

J gene: TRBJ2-7
D gene: NA
V gene: TRBV7-6
clone size: NA
CDR3 DNA: TGTGCCAGCAGCTTAAGCCCAAACAGGGATCCCCACGAGCAGTACTTC
CDR3 protein: CASSLSPNRDPHEQYF

J gene: TRBJ2-1
D gene: NA
V gene: TRBV15
clone size: NA
CDR3 DNA: TGTGCCACCAGCAGAGATCCCGGAAGAGATGAGCAGTTCTTC
CDR3 protein: CATSRDPGRDEQFF

J gene: TRBJ1-1
D gene: NA
V gene: TRBV14
clone size: NA
CDR3 DNA: TGTGCCAGCACCCGAGGGGGGGGGATCATGAACACTGAAGCTTTCTTT
CDR3 protein: CASTRGGGIMNTEAFF

J gene: TRBJ2-7
D gene: NA
V gene: TRBV29-1
clone size: NA
CDR3 DNA: TGCAGCGTTGAAGTCCAAGACACAACCTACGAGCAGTACTTC
CDR3 protein: CSVEVQDTTYEQYF

J gene: TRBJ2-5
D gene: TRBD1
V gene: TRBV6-5
clone size: NA
CDR3 DNA: TGTGCCAGCACTGGGACAGGGGGCGTTGAGACCCAGTACTTC
CDR3 protein: CASTGTGGVETQYF

J gene: TRBJ1-4
D gene: TRBD1
V gene: TRBV10-3
clone size: few
CDR3 DNA: TGTGCCATCAGTGAGGTGGCAGGGGGGAATGAAAAACTGTTTTTT
CDR3 protein: CAISEVAGGNEKLFF

J gene: TRBJ2-1
D gene: NA
V gene: TRBV27
clone size: NA
CDR3 DNA: TGTGCCAGCAGTTTATTGAATTCAGGGGCAAGTGTGAATGAGCAGTTCTTC
CDR3 protein: CASSLLNSGASVNEQFF

J gene: TRBJ1-1
D gene: NA
V gene: TRBV5-5
clone size: medium-sized
CDR3 DNA: TGTGCCAGCAGCACCCAGGGAGCTGAAGCTTTCTTT
CDR3 protein: CASSTQGAEAFF

J gene: TRBJ1-6
D gene: TRBD1
V gene: TRBV5-5
clone size: NA
CDR3 DNA: TGTGCCAGCAGCCCGTGGACAGGGGGGAATTCACCCCTCCACTTT
CDR3 protein: CASSPWTGGNSPLHF

J gene: TRBJ2-7
D gene: NA
V gene: TRBV7-9
clone size: NA
CDR3 DNA: TGTGCCAGCGAGGGGAGCTCCTACGAGCAGTACTTC
CDR3 protein: CASEGSSYEQYF

J gene: TRBJ2-7
D gene: TRBD1
V gene: TRBV6-6
clone size: NA
CDR3 DNA: TGTGCCAGCAGCCGGGACAGCTACGAGCAGTACTTC
CDR3 protein: CASSRDSYEQYF

J gene: TRBJ2-3
D gene: TRBD2
V gene: TRBV18
clone size: NA
CDR3 DNA: TGTGCCAGCTCACCCCTAGCGGGGGGAAGCACAGATACGCAGTATTTT
CDR3 protein: CASSPLAGGSTDTQYF

J gene: TRBJ1-4
D gene: NA
V gene: TRBV28
clone size: NA
CDR3 DNA: TGTGCCAGCAGTCTCTCTGGGGGAAAACTGTTTTTT
CDR3 protein: CASSLSGGKLFF

J gene: TRBJ1-2
D gene: NA
V gene: TRBV6-6
clone size: once
CDR3 DNA: TGTGCCAGCAGTTCCTACTTAGATTACAACTATGGCTACACCTTC
CDR3 protein: CASSSYLDYNYGYTF

J gene: TRBJ2-7
D gene: TRBD2
V gene: TRBV28
clone size: NA
CDR3 DNA: TGTGCCAGCAGCACCCCCTCCCTAGCGGGAACCCCCAGATACGAGCAGTACTTC
CDR3 protein: CASSTPSLAGTPRYEQYF

J gene: TRBJ2-1
D gene: TRBD2
V gene: TRBV10-3
clone size: NA
CDR3 DNA: TGTGCCATCAGTGAGATTGGGGGGGGCTACAATGAGCAGTTCTTC
CDR3 protein: CAISEIGGGYNEQFF

J gene: TRBJ1-2
D gene: TRBD1
V gene: TRBV6-5
clone size: NA
CDR3 DNA: TGTGCCAGCAGCGGACAGGGAGTGTGGTATGGCTACACCTTC
CDR3 protein: CASSGQGVWYGYTF

J gene: TRBJ1-1
D gene: NA
V gene: TRBV6-6
clone size: NA
CDR3 DNA: TGTGCCAGCAGACCAGGAGGAGGCAACACTGAAGCTTTCTTT
CDR3 protein: CASRPGGGNTEAFF

J gene: TRBJ1-1
D gene: TRBD1
V gene: TRBV6-6
clone size: NA
CDR3 DNA: TGTGCCAGCAGTCGGGACAGCTTGGCCACTGAAGCTTTCTTT
CDR3 protein: CASSRDSLATEAFF

J gene: TRBJ1-2
D gene: TRBD1
V gene: TRBV4-1
clone size: few
CDR3 DNA: TGCGCCAGCAGCCAAGAGCCTGCAGGGGGCGATGGCTACACCTTC
CDR3 protein: CASSQEPAGGDGYTF

J gene: TRBJ1-5
D gene: TRBD1
V gene: TRBV6-1
clone size: few
CDR3 DNA: TGTGCCAGCAGTGAAATCACAGGGGGAAATCAGCCCCAGCATTTT
CDR3 protein: CASSEITGGNQPQHF

J gene: TRBJ2-3
D gene: TRBD1
V gene: TRBV28
clone size: once
CDR3 DNA: TGTGCCAGCAGTTTGGGACAGTCTAGCACAGATACGCAGTATTTT
CDR3 protein: CASSLGQSSTDTQYF

J gene: TRBJ2-7
D gene: NA
V gene: TRBV27
clone size: NA
CDR3 DNA: TGTGCCAGCAGTTTATCTGAGACCTTTTACGAGCAGTACTTC
CDR3 protein: CASSLSETFYEQYF

J gene: TRBJ1-1
D gene: TRBD1
V gene: TRBV7-6
clone size: NA
CDR3 DNA: TGTGCCAGCAGCGTAGGACAGGGGGCTGAAGCTTTCTTT
CDR3 protein: CASSVGQGAEAFF

J gene: TRBJ1-1
D gene: NA
V gene: TRBV27
clone size: NA
CDR3 DNA: TGTGCCAGCAGTTTATCCCCGGGATCAGAAGCTTTCTTT
CDR3 protein: CASSLSPGSEAFF

J gene: TRBJ1-1
D gene: NA
V gene: TRBV28
clone size: NA
CDR3 DNA: TGTGCCAGCAGTTTACGCGGTCCCTGGATCGGAGCTTTCTTT
CDR3 protein: CASSLRGPWIGAFF

J gene: TRBJ1-5
D gene: NA
V gene: TRBV7-2
clone size: NA
CDR3 DNA: TGTGCCAGCAGCCCGGGGTCGGGGGCTGGACAGCCCCAGCATTTT
CDR3 protein: CASSPGSGAGQPQHF

J gene: TRBJ2-7
D gene: NA
V gene: TRBV2
clone size: NA
CDR3 DNA: TGTGCCAGCAGCCCCCTCCCGGCAGGTCCCTCCCTCGAGCAGTACTTC
CDR3 protein: CASSPLPAGPSLEQYF

J gene: TRBJ2-1
D gene: NA
V gene: TRBV4-3
clone size: NA
CDR3 DNA: TGCGCCAGCAGCCACCGAAACGCCAATGAGCAGTTCTTC
CDR3 protein: CASSHRNANEQFF

J gene: TRBJ1-1
D gene: TRBD1
V gene: TRBV5-1
clone size: NA
CDR3 DNA: TGCGCCAGCAGCTTGACAGGGGGGACTGAAGCTTTCTTT
CDR3 protein: CASSLTGGTEAFF

J gene: TRBJ2-2
D gene: NA
V gene: TRBV11-3
clone size: NA
CDR3 DNA: TGTGCCAGCCGAGTAAACACCGGGGAGCTGTTTTTT
CDR3 protein: CASRVNTGELFF

J gene: TRBJ1-2
D gene: TRBD1
V gene: TRBV6-1
clone size: NA
CDR3 DNA: TGTGCCAGCAGTGCAGACCGGGACAGGGGTAACTATGGCTACACCTTC
CDR3 protein: CASSADRDRGNYGYTF

J gene: TRBJ2-2
D gene: NA
V gene: TRBV7-6
clone size: NA
CDR3 DNA: TGTGCCAGCAGCTTAGCGGGGAGGAACACCGGGGAGCTGTTTTTT
CDR3 protein: CASSLAGRNTGELFF

J gene: TRBJ2-2
D gene: NA
V gene: TRBV21-1
clone size: few
CDR3 DNA: TGTGCCAGAAGTCGGACCGGGGAGCTGTTTTTT
CDR3 protein: CARSRTGELFF

J gene: TRBJ2-1
D gene: TRBD2
V gene: TRBV7-2
clone size: NA
CDR3 DNA: TGTGCCAGCAGCCCCCGGACTAGCGGGAGTATTGAGCAGTTCTTC
CDR3 protein: CASSPRTSGSIEQFF

J gene: TRBJ1-1
D gene: NA
V gene: TRBV29-1
clone size: medium-sized
CDR3 DNA: TGCAGCGTTCCTTCAGGGCCTGAAGCTTTCTTT
CDR3 protein: CSVPSGPEAFF

J gene: TRBJ1-4
D gene: NA
V gene: TRBV5-1
clone size: NA
CDR3 DNA: TGCGCCAGCAGCTCCTGGGGCGGCACAACTAATGAAAAACTGTTTTTT
CDR3 protein: CASSSWGGTTNEKLFF

J gene: TRBJ2-7
D gene: TRBD1
V gene: TRBV7-9
clone size: NA
CDR3 DNA: TGTGCCAGCAGCTTAGTGGCTGGACAGGGGGCTAGTGAGCAGTACTTC
CDR3 protein: CASSLVAGQGASEQYF

J gene: TRBJ1-5
D gene: NA
V gene: TRBV6-1
clone size: NA
CDR3 DNA: TGTGCCAGCCACAAGGGGTGGAATCAGCCCCAGCATTTT
CDR3 protein: CASHKGWNQPQHF

J gene: TRBJ2-7
D gene: NA
V gene: TRBV18
clone size: once
CDR3 DNA: TGTGCCAGCTCACCAGGTGGGGGCGAGCAGTACTTC
CDR3 protein: CASSPGGGEQYF

J gene: TRBJ1-6
D gene: TRBD1
V gene: TRBV7-9
clone size: few
CDR3 DNA: TGTGCCAGCACCAGGGGACAGCTCAATTCACCCCTCCACTTT
CDR3 protein: CASTRGQLNSPLHF

J gene: TRBJ2-2
D gene: NA
V gene: TRBV27
clone size: NA
CDR3 DNA: TGTGCCAGCAGTTTATCCAGGGACGGCACCGGGGAGCTGTTTTTT
CDR3 protein: CASSLSRDGTGELFF

J gene: TRBJ2-7
D gene: NA
V gene: TRBV7-7
clone size: once
CDR3 DNA: TGTGCCAGCAGCGCGGGGAGTTCATACGAGCAGTACTTC
CDR3 protein: CASSAGSSYEQYF

J gene: TRBJ2-1
D gene: TRBD2
V gene: TRBV7-3
clone size: once
CDR3 DNA: TGTGCCAGCAGCCCCGGGGACCAGGCGGGAGTTTACAATGAGCAGTTCTTC
CDR3 protein: CASSPGDQAGVYNEQFF

J gene: TRBJ1-2
D gene: NA
V gene: TRBV20-1
clone size: NA
CDR3 DNA: TGCAGTGCCGGTGGGGGCTACACCTTC
CDR3 protein: CSAGGGYTF

J gene: TRBJ2-7
D gene: TRBD2
V gene: TRBV27
clone size: NA
CDR3 DNA: TGTGCCAGCAGACTTAGCGGGAGGGCCCGCTCCTACGAGCAGTACTTC
CDR3 protein: CASRLSGRARSYEQYF